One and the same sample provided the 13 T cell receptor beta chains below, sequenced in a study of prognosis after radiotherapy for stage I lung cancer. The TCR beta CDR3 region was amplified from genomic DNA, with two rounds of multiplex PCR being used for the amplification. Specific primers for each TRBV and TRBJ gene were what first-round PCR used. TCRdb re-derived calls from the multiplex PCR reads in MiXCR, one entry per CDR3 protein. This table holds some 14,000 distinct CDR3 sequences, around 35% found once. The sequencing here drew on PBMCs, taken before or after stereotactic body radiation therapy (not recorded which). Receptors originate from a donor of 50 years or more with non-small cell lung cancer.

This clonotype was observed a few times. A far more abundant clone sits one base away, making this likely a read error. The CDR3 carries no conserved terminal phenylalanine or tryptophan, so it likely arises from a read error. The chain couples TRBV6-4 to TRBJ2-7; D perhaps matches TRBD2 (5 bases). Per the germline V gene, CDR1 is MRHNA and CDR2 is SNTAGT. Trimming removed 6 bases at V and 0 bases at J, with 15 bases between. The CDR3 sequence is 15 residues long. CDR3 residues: CASSYGGSDSYEQYS. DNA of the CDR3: TGTGCCAGCAGCTACGGCGGGTCAGACTCCTACGAGCAGTACTCC.

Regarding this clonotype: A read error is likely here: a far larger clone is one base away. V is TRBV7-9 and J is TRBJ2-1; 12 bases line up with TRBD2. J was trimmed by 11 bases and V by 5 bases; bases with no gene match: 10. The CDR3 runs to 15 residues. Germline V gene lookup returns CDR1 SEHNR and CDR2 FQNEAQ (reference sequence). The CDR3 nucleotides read TGTGCCAGCAGCCCCCTAGCGGGAGGGCTGAATCAGCAGTTCTTC. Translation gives CASSPLAGGLNQQFF.

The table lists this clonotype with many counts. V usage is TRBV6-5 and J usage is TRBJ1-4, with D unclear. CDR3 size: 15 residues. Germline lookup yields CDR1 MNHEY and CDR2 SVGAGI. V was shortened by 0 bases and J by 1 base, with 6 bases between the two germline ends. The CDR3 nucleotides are TGTGCCAGCAGTTACTCTTCGGGAACTAATGAAAAACTGTTTTTT. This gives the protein CASSYSSGTNEKLFF.

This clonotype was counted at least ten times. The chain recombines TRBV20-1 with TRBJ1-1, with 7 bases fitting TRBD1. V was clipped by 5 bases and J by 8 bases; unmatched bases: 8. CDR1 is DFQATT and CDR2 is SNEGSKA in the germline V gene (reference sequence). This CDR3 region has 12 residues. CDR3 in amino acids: CSARTGFPEAFF. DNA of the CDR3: TGCAGTGCTCGGACAGGATTCCCCGAAGCTTTCTTT.

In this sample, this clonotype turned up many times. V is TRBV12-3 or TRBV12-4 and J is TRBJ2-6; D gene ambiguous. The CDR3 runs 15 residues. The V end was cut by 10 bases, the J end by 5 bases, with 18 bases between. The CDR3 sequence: CATELRTLRANVLTF. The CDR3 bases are TGTGCCACCGAACTTAGAACTCTGCGGGCCAACGTCCTGACTTTC.

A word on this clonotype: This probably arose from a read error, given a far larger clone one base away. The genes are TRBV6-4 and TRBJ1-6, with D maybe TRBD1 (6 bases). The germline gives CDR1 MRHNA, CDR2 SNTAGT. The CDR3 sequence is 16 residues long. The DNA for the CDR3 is TGTGCCAGCAGTGGCGGACTAGGGGGGCTCATTTCACACCTCCACTTT. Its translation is CASSGGLGGLISHLHF.

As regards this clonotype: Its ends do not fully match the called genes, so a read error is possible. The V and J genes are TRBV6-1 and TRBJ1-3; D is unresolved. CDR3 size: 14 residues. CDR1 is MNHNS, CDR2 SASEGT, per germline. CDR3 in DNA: TGTGCCAGCAGTCCCGTAGACTCTAGAAACACCATATATTTT. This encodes CASSPVDSRNTIYF.

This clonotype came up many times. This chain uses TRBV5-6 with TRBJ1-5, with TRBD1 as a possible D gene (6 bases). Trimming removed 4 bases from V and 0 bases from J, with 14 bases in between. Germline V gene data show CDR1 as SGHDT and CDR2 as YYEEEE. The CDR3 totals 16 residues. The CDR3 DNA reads TGTGCCAGCAGCGTGGGACACCTATATAGCAATCAGCCCCAGCATTTT. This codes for CASSVGHLYSNQPQHF.

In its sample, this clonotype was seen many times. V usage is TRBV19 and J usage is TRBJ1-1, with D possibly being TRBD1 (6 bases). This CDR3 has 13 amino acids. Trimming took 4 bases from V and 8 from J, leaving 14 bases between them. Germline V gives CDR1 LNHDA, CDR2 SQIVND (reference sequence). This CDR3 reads CASSKTGTGEAFF. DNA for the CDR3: TGTGCCAGTAGTAAAACAGGGACTGGAGAAGCTTTCTTT.

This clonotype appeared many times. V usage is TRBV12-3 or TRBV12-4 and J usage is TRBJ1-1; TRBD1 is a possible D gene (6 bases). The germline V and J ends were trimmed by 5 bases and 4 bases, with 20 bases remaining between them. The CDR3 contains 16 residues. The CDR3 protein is CASSLKGQGRITEAFF. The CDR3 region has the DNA TGTGCCAGCAGTCTCAAGGGGCAGGGGAGGATCACTGAAGCTTTCTTT.

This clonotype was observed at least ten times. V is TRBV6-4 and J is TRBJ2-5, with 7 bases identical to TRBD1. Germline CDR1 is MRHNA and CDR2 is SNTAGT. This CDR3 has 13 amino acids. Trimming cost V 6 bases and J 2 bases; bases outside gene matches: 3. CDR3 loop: CASRGTVQETQYF. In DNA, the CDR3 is TGTGCCAGCAGGGGGACAGTTCAAGAGACCCAGTACTTC.

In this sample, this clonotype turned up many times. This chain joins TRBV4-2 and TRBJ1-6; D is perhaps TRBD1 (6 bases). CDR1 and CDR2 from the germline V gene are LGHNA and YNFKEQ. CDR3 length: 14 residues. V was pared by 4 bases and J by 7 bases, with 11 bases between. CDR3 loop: CASSPTGQNSPLHF. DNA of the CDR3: TGTGCCAGCAGCCCGACAGGACAAAATTCACCCCTCCACTTT.

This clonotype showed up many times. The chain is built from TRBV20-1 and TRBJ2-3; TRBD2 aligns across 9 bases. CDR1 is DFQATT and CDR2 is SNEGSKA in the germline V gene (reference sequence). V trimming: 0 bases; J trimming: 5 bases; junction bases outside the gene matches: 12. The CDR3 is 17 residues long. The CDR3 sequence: CSAREPGLAGGQDTQYF. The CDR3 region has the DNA TGCAGTGCTAGAGAACCGGGACTAGCAGGAGGGCAAGATACGCAGTATTTT.